A selection of T cell receptor beta chains follows, all from one sample in a study of blood T cell repertoires in COVID-19. Profiled with immunoSEQ multiplex PCR; TCRdb holds only in-frame clones, not every one. The sample yields over 150,000 clones, approximately 80% seen once. Sequenced material: peripheral blood. The source of these receptors is a human donor in a cohort sampled during active COVID-19. Each CDR3 is given with its conserved first and last residue. The D gene is left open where the match is weak. Size tells how often a clone was seen (once, few, many) or the class of an expanded clone, and some rows leave it out.

clone size | J gene | V gene | D gene | CDR3 DNA | CDR3 protein
- | TRBJ1-6 | TRBV19 | TRBD1 | TGTGCCAGTAGTATCGCTGGGACAGGTTCAAGCTCCTATAATTCACCCCTCCACTTT | CASSIAGTGSSSYNSPLHF
once | TRBJ2-5 | TRBV7-3 | TRBD2 | TGTGCCAGCAGCCCCGGACTAGCGGGGGGGCAGGAGACCCAGTACTTC | CASSPGLAGGQETQYF
- | TRBJ2-7 | TRBV9 | TRBD1 | TGTGCCAGCAGCGTAGGAGGGGGCCCTGTCTACGAGCAGTACTTC | CASSVGGGPVYEQYF
- | TRBJ1-2 | TRBV6-1 | - | TGTGCCAGCAGTGAAGCGCGGGACCTCTATGGCTACACCTTC | CASSEARDLYGYTF
- | TRBJ1-3 | TRBV19 | - | TGTGCCAGTGGAGACAGCCTAGGGCCCTCTGGAAACACCATATATTTT | CASGDSLGPSGNTIYF
- | TRBJ1-3 | TRBV30 | - | TGTGCCTGGAGGGGCACGGGGGAGCGAAACACCATATATTTT | CAWRGTGERNTIYF
- | TRBJ2-7 | TRBV5-1 | TRBD1 | TGCGCCAGCAGCTTGGAGGGGACAGGGGGCTACGAGCAGTACTTC | CASSLEGTGGYEQYF
- | TRBJ2-2 | TRBV4-1 | TRBD1 | TGCGCCAGCAGCCAAGGGGTGGGGGTTTTAGACAGGGTGAACACCGGGGAGCTGTTTTTT | CASSQGVGVLDRVNTGELFF
- | TRBJ2-1 | TRBV29-1 | TRBD1 | TGCAGCGTTACTACCACAGGGGGAGTGGGCGGTGAGCAGTTCTTC | CSVTTTGGVGGEQFF
- | TRBJ2-2 | TRBV19 | TRBD1 | TGTGCCAGTAGTACCACCTGGGACAGGAGGACCGGGGAGCTGTTTTTT | CASSTTWDRRTGELFF
once | TRBJ1-6 | TRBV5-4 | TRBD1 | TGTGCCAGCAGCTCGGACAGGGGGATAGGTTCACCCCTCCACTTT | CASSSDRGIGSPLHF
- | TRBJ1-1 | TRBV19 | - | TGTGCCAGTATTATTAGGGGTAACACTGAAGCTTTCTTT | CASIIRGNTEAFF
- | TRBJ1-2 | TRBV12-3/TRBV12-4 | TRBD1 | TGTGCCAGCAGACTTACAGGGGGTAGTGGCTACACCTTC | CASRLTGGSGYTF
once | TRBJ1-1 | TRBV10-1 | - | TGCGCCACCAAGGGAGGACGGGCTTTCTTT | CATKGGRAFF
few | TRBJ2-7 | TRBV6-6 | TRBD1 | TGTGCCAGCAGCCCCTGGGGACAGGGCCTCCACGAGCAGTACTTC | CASSPWGQGLHEQYF
- | TRBJ1-6 | TRBV6-2/TRBV6-3 | TRBD1 | TGTGCCAGCAGTTACGGGACAGGGTATTCACCCCTCCACTTT | CASSYGTGYSPLHF
- | TRBJ2-2 | TRBV7-6 | TRBD2 | TGTGCCAGCAGCTTAGCGCTACTAGCGGGGGCGAACACCGGGGAGCTGTTTTTT | CASSLALLAGANTGELFF
- | TRBJ2-7 | TRBV25-1 | TRBD2 | TGTGCCAGCAGTGAATGGGAGGGTGAATCCTACGAGCAGTACTTC | CASSEWEGESYEQYF
- | TRBJ2-5 | TRBV4-1 | TRBD2 | TGCGCCAGCAGCCATGCGGGGGGTCAAGAGACCCAGTACTTC | CASSHAGGQETQYF
- | TRBJ1-4 | TRBV19 | - | TGTGCCACCCAAGGACAGGAAAAACTGTTTTTT | CATQGQEKLFF
- | TRBJ1-1 | TRBV6-5 | TRBD1 | TGTGCCAGCAGTACGAGACAGGGGGTGGCTGAAGCTTTCTTT | CASSTRQGVAEAFF
- | TRBJ1-1 | TRBV6-5 | - | TGTGCCAGCAGTTCCGGGAAGATGAAAACTGAAGCTTTCTTT | CASSSGKMKTEAFF
- | TRBJ2-7 | TRBV14 | - | TGTGCCAGCAGCCAAGGGTATAGCTACGAGCAGTACTTC | CASSQGYSYEQYF
- | TRBJ2-1 | TRBV19 | - | TGTGCCAGTAGTTATTTGGGGGGGGCAATCAATGAGCAGTTCTTC | CASSYLGGAINEQFF
- | TRBJ2-1 | TRBV7-3 | TRBD2 | TGTGCCAGCAGCTCGACTAGCGGGGGGTACAATGAGCAGTTCTTC | CASSSTSGGYNEQFF
- | TRBJ2-1 | TRBV27 | - | TGTGCCAGCGGTTTCCAGGGTTCCTACAATGAGCAGTTCTTC | CASGFQGSYNEQFF
- | TRBJ2-7 | TRBV7-2 | - | TGTGCCAGCAGCTTATTTCGCGGCAGGGCTGGTGAGCAGTACTTC | CASSLFRGRAGEQYF
- | TRBJ2-7 | TRBV5-4 | TRBD1 | TGTGCCAGCAGCGGTACAGGGGGCTACGAGCAGTACTTC | CASSGTGGYEQYF
- | TRBJ1-1 | TRBV27 | - | TGTGCCAGCAGTTCCATCACTGAAGCTTTCTTT | CASSSITEAFF
- | TRBJ1-2 | TRBV4-1 | TRBD1 | TGCGCCAGCAGCCAATCCGGGACAGCGAACTATGGCTACACCTTC | CASSQSGTANYGYTF
- | TRBJ2-7 | TRBV5-1 | TRBD1 | TGCGCCAGCAGCGTGACAGGGGGCGGCGAGCAGTACTTC | CASSVTGGGEQYF
- | TRBJ2-5 | TRBV7-9 | TRBD2 | TGTGCCAGCACCCTAATGCCCTTAGCGGGGAGCATGGAGACCCAGTACTTC | CASTLMPLAGSMETQYF
few | TRBJ2-7 | TRBV24-1 | TRBD2 | TGTGCCACCAGTGACTCTTCCGGACTAGCGGGACCCCAAGAGCAGTACTTC | CATSDSSGLAGPQEQYF
- | TRBJ2-5 | TRBV10-3 | TRBD2 | TGTGCCATCAGTGAGTCTAGGACTAGCGGGGGTTTAGAGACCCAGTACTTC | CAISESRTSGGLETQYF
- | TRBJ1-1 | TRBV2 | - | TGTGCCAGCAGTGTGACAGATGAAGCTTTCTTT | CASSVTDEAFF
- | TRBJ2-2 | TRBV5-8 | - | TGTGCCAGCAGAGGCCGGGACACATACACCGGGGAGCTGTTTTTT | CASRGRDTYTGELFF
once | TRBJ1-2 | TRBV29-1 | TRBD1 | TGCAGCGTTGGAGACAGGGTGACCTATGGCTACACCTTC | CSVGDRVTYGYTF
- | TRBJ1-3 | TRBV29-1 | - | TGCAGCGTTTCTGTTACAGGAAACACCATATATTTT | CSVSVTGNTIYF
once | TRBJ2-7 | TRBV24-1 | TRBD2 | TGTGCCACCAGTGGGTGGCGGGGGGTCTACGAGCAGTACTTC | CATSGWRGVYEQYF
- | TRBJ1-3 | TRBV19 | TRBD1 | TGTGCCAGTAGTATAAAGCGACGACAGGGATTCGGAAACACCATATATTTT | CASSIKRRQGFGNTIYF
- | TRBJ1-2 | TRBV7-9 | - | TGTGCCAGCAGGGGGAGGCGAGCTGTCGGTCTCTCTGGCTACACCTTC | CASRGRRAVGLSGYTF
- | TRBJ2-1 | TRBV5-1 | - | TGCGCCAGCAGCTTGGACCAGGGGGGAGAGGCTGAGCAGTTCTTC | CASSLDQGGEAEQFF
- | TRBJ2-3 | TRBV14 | TRBD2 | TGTGCCAGCAGCCAAGGGTTAGCGGGGGGTGATACGCAGTATTTT | CASSQGLAGGDTQYF
- | TRBJ2-3 | TRBV6-5 | TRBD1 | TGTGCCAGCAATACGGGACAGGGCGAAGATACGCAGTATTTT | CASNTGQGEDTQYF
- | TRBJ2-1 | TRBV19 | TRBD1 | TGTGCCAGTAGTATGTTTTTACAGGGGCATGATGAGCAGTTCTTC | CASSMFLQGHDEQFF
- | TRBJ1-1 | TRBV29-1 | TRBD1 | TGCAGCGTCCAAGGGGGACAGGGGAGAACTGAAGCTTTCTTT | CSVQGGQGRTEAFF
- | TRBJ1-1 | TRBV4-1 | TRBD1 | TGCGCCAGCAGCCACCGACAGGGGGCCGGCACTGAAGCTTTCTTT | CASSHRQGAGTEAFF
- | TRBJ1-2 | TRBV6-5 | TRBD1 | TGTGCCAGCAGTTACTCGACAGGGTATGGCTACACCTTC | CASSYSTGYGYTF
- | TRBJ2-7 | TRBV5-1 | TRBD1 | TGCGCCAGCAGCTTGGAGGGGACAGCTACCTACGAGCAGTACTTC | CASSLEGTATYEQYF
- | TRBJ2-7 | TRBV29-1 | TRBD2 | TGCAGCGTGATGGTGGCGGGGGGGTCCGAGCAGTACTTC | CSVMVAGGSEQYF
- | TRBJ1-2 | TRBV25-1 | - | TGTGCCAGCAAGGACAGTAACTATGGCTACACCTTC | CASKDSNYGYTF
- | TRBJ2-7 | TRBV11-3 | TRBD1 | TGTGCCAGCAGCCCCGGGGACAGCGTGAAGCAGTACTTC | CASSPGDSVKQYF
- | TRBJ2-5 | TRBV5-5 | TRBD1 | TGTGCCAGCAGCTTGGGGTTCCGACAGGGGGCGTTTGAGACCCAGTACTTC | CASSLGFRQGAFETQYF
few | TRBJ1-2 | TRBV7-9 | TRBD1 | TGTGCCAGCCACAGGGGGCAGGACTATGGCTACACCTTC | CASHRGQDYGYTF
- | TRBJ2-7 | TRBV2 | - | TGTGCCAGCAGTCCCACCTACGAGCAGTACTTC | CASSPTYEQYF